Listed below are T cell receptor beta chains from one sample, sequenced in a study of T cell responses to AZD1222 COVID-19 vaccine. The repertoire was sequenced with immunoSEQ multiplex PCR; TCRdb's copy has only in-frame clones and lacks some. The sample contains approximately 80,000 clones, 70% to 90% of which appear only once. Sequenced here: peripheral blood, sampled 28 days after the second AZD1222 dose. The receptor set was obtained from an adult who received the AZD1222 COVID-19 vaccine. Each CDR3 is given with its conserved first and last residue. The D gene is left open where the match is weak.

D gene: TRBD1
J gene: TRBJ1-2
V gene: TRBV27
CDR3 protein: CASSGGDRFNYGYTF

D gene: TRBD2
J gene: TRBJ2-1
V gene: TRBV28
CDR3 protein: CASSLTSGGYEQFF

D gene: TRBD1
J gene: TRBJ2-2
V gene: TRBV11-1
CDR3 protein: CASSLQTGPNTGELFF

D gene: -
J gene: TRBJ2-3
V gene: TRBV27
CDR3 protein: CASRRGGALTDTQYF

D gene: TRBD2
J gene: TRBJ2-1
V gene: TRBV9
CDR3 protein: CATSIGLAGLEGNEQFF

D gene: -
J gene: TRBJ1-1
V gene: TRBV5-1
CDR3 protein: CASRREGSGVTEAFF

D gene: TRBD1
J gene: TRBJ2-4
V gene: TRBV7-9
CDR3 protein: CASSPGQGRNIQYF

D gene: -
J gene: TRBJ1-1
V gene: TRBV19
CDR3 protein: CASSSPPRGRVGTEAFF

D gene: TRBD1
J gene: TRBJ1-1
V gene: TRBV5-4
CDR3 protein: CASSHGQGFTEAFF

D gene: -
J gene: TRBJ1-2
V gene: TRBV29-1
CDR3 protein: CSVGIAYGYTF

D gene: TRBD2
J gene: TRBJ2-1
V gene: TRBV15
CDR3 protein: CATSRGASGNHNEQFF

D gene: -
J gene: TRBJ1-6
V gene: TRBV3-1/TRBV3-2
CDR3 protein: CASSQVRGANSPLHF

D gene: -
J gene: TRBJ1-5
V gene: TRBV4-2
CDR3 protein: CASSQDPYSNQPQHF

D gene: -
J gene: TRBJ1-5
V gene: TRBV30
CDR3 protein: CAWSGVLRNQPQHF

D gene: -
J gene: TRBJ1-4
V gene: TRBV4-3
CDR3 protein: CASSQGDGPTNEKLFF

D gene: -
J gene: TRBJ1-1
V gene: TRBV20-1
CDR3 protein: CSASERDEAFF

D gene: -
J gene: TRBJ1-1
V gene: TRBV7-2
CDR3 protein: CASRYAQGGLTEAFF

D gene: -
J gene: TRBJ1-4
V gene: TRBV24-1
CDR3 protein: CATQGRATNEKLFF

D gene: -
J gene: TRBJ1-1
V gene: TRBV30
CDR3 protein: CAWSVERRNSKAFF

D gene: TRBD1
J gene: TRBJ2-7
V gene: TRBV6-5
CDR3 protein: CASRPGQGAREQYF

D gene: -
J gene: TRBJ1-2
V gene: TRBV20-1
CDR3 protein: CSASGHFDSSRDGYTF

D gene: -
J gene: TRBJ2-1
V gene: TRBV4-3
CDR3 protein: CASSQLSGGLQFF

D gene: TRBD2
J gene: TRBJ2-5
V gene: TRBV5-1
CDR3 protein: CASSLEASGGHQETQYF

D gene: -
J gene: TRBJ2-3
V gene: TRBV5-1
CDR3 protein: CASSPGVSDTQYF

D gene: -
J gene: TRBJ1-1
V gene: TRBV30
CDR3 protein: CASQRNVAFF

D gene: TRBD2
J gene: TRBJ2-1
V gene: TRBV19
CDR3 protein: CASSIASGRAGEQFF

D gene: -
J gene: TRBJ1-1
V gene: TRBV27
CDR3 protein: CASSYQLNTEAFF

D gene: -
J gene: TRBJ2-3
V gene: TRBV7-3
CDR3 protein: CASSFRTADTQYF

D gene: TRBD2
J gene: TRBJ2-1
V gene: TRBV4-3
CDR3 protein: CASSQDPGTSTYNEQFF

D gene: -
J gene: TRBJ2-3
V gene: TRBV3-1/TRBV3-2
CDR3 protein: CASSQDDFSGTDTQYF

D gene: -
J gene: TRBJ2-7
V gene: TRBV9
CDR3 protein: CASSGDPIPPYEQYF

D gene: TRBD1
J gene: TRBJ1-5
V gene: TRBV7-2
CDR3 protein: CASSSDRVQPQHF

D gene: -
J gene: TRBJ1-4
V gene: TRBV28
CDR3 protein: CASKVGNEKLFF

D gene: TRBD1
J gene: TRBJ1-5
V gene: TRBV19
CDR3 protein: CASRSQGEGNQPQHF

D gene: -
J gene: TRBJ1-6
V gene: TRBV28
CDR3 protein: CASRSFPRGGNSPLHF

D gene: -
J gene: TRBJ1-5
V gene: TRBV5-1
CDR3 protein: CASSLGPREDQPQHF

D gene: -
J gene: TRBJ1-1
V gene: TRBV7-9
CDR3 protein: CASSLVGNTEAFF

D gene: TRBD1
J gene: TRBJ1-2
V gene: TRBV3-1/TRBV3-2
CDR3 protein: CASRGGTDKFGGYTF

D gene: TRBD1
J gene: TRBJ1-5
V gene: TRBV27
CDR3 protein: CASSEGAYQPQHF

D gene: -
J gene: TRBJ2-7
V gene: TRBV27
CDR3 protein: CASSPMGPSEPYEQYF

D gene: TRBD2
J gene: TRBJ2-7
V gene: TRBV6-2/TRBV6-3
CDR3 protein: CASSSVAGNGNGFSYEQYF

D gene: -
J gene: TRBJ2-2
V gene: TRBV28
CDR3 protein: CASTRSGELFF

D gene: TRBD2
J gene: TRBJ2-1
V gene: TRBV2
CDR3 protein: CATRKSSGRASGEQFF

D gene: -
J gene: TRBJ1-6
V gene: TRBV19
CDR3 protein: CASSSRSYNSPLHF

D gene: -
J gene: TRBJ1-3
V gene: TRBV4-1
CDR3 protein: CASSQVDGHSGNTIYF

D gene: -
J gene: TRBJ2-1
V gene: TRBV30
CDR3 protein: CAWNRVGNEQFF

D gene: -
J gene: TRBJ2-1
V gene: TRBV11-2
CDR3 protein: CASSSLASYNEQFF

D gene: -
J gene: TRBJ1-1
V gene: TRBV5-1
CDR3 protein: CASSLGGSNTEAFF

D gene: TRBD1
J gene: TRBJ1-1
V gene: TRBV4-2
CDR3 protein: CASSQEPGQAYQAFF

D gene: -
J gene: TRBJ1-4
V gene: TRBV7-2
CDR3 protein: CASKNGATNEKLFF

D gene: -
J gene: TRBJ1-1
V gene: TRBV29-1
CDR3 protein: CSSGGVGTEAFF

D gene: -
J gene: TRBJ2-1
V gene: TRBV27
CDR3 protein: CASSLRPYNEQFF

D gene: -
J gene: TRBJ1-5
V gene: TRBV28
CDR3 protein: CASVTGIQPQHF

D gene: -
J gene: TRBJ1-4
V gene: TRBV5-5
CDR3 protein: CASSPSAATEKLFF

D gene: -
J gene: TRBJ2-2
V gene: TRBV19
CDR3 protein: CATSGITGELFF

D gene: TRBD2
J gene: TRBJ2-3
V gene: TRBV3-1/TRBV3-2
CDR3 protein: CASSPGGLNTDTQYF

D gene: -
J gene: TRBJ2-5
V gene: TRBV10-3
CDR3 protein: CAISESVGSMLGKQETQYF

D gene: -
J gene: TRBJ1-5
V gene: TRBV4-1
CDR3 protein: CASSSYVSSNQPQHF

D gene: -
J gene: TRBJ2-5
V gene: TRBV5-1
CDR3 protein: CASSLAEWEGTQYF